A single sample is the source of the 9 T cell receptor beta chains below, sequenced in a study of blood T cell repertoires in COVID-19. TCRdb keeps only in-frame clones here, not all; method: immunoSEQ multiplex PCR. Of roughly 200,000 clones in the sample, around 83% were seen once. The sample consisted of peripheral blood. The receptors here all came from an elderly woman with acute or convalescent COVID-19.

This chain joins TRBV5-1 and TRBJ2-1; 7 nucleotides match TRBD2. The length of the CDR3 is 15 residues. The germline CDR1 and CDR2 sequences are SGHRS and YFSETQ. V lost 5 bases, J lost 5 bases, and 10 bases stayed unmatched. The CDR3: CASRSGGTTHNEQFF. The CDR3 DNA reads TGCGCCAGCAGGAGTGGCGGGACTACCCACAATGAGCAGTTCTTC.

The chain combines TRBV5-6 with TRBJ2-5; 10 nucleotides match TRBD1. J gave up 4 bases and V 4 bases, and 10 bases lay outside the gene matches. The CDR3 loop spans 16 amino acids. Germline values: CDR1 SGHDT, CDR2 YYEEEE. The CDR3 DNA is TGTGCCAGCAGCCGTGCCGGGACAGGGGAGGGAGAGACCCAGTACTTC. This gives the protein CASSRAGTGEGETQYF.

The J gene is TRBJ2-3, the V gene TRBV15; tentative D call: TRBD2 (6 bases). This CDR3 region has 14 residues. The germline V gene encodes CDR1 LNHNV and CDR2 YYDKDF (reference sequence). V shed 9 bases and J shed 1 base, with 14 bases lying between them. For the CDR3, the DNA is TGTGCCACGAAACGGGACTCTGGCACAGATACGCAGTATTTT. This codes for CATKRDSGTDTQYF.

The rearrangement uses TRBV3-1 (or the pseudogene TRBV3-2) and TRBJ2-3; 8 bases align to TRBD2. This CDR3 is built from 17 residues. After removal of 4 bases from V and 4 bases from J, the junction contained 13 bases not matched to a gene. Germline V gene sequence: CDR1 LGHDT, CDR2 YNNKEL (reference sequence). CDR3 DNA: TGTGCCAGCAGCCTCTGGCAAGCGGGAGTAAGAGCAGATACGCAGTATTTT. This sequence encodes CASSLWQAGVRADTQYF.

This chain joins TRBV6-4 and TRBJ2-1, with D perhaps TRBD1 (5 bases). The length of the CDR3 is 14 residues. Germline V gene sequence: CDR1 MRHNA, CDR2 SNTAGT. V shed 3 bases and J shed 9 bases, with 15 bases lying between them. The CDR3 nucleotides read TGTGCCAGCAGTGAAGGGGTCCATTTGAGTGAGCAGTTCTTC. Its translation: CASSEGVHLSEQFF.

This chain links TRBV5-4 with TRBJ2-7, with 8 bases fitting TRBD2. The CDR3 is 15 residues long. V lost 5 bases and J lost 6; bases outside the gene matches: 13. CDR1 SGHNT and CDR2 YYREEE come from the germline V gene (reference sequence). CDR3 coding DNA: TGTGCCAGCAGTGCTCGGGGGGGGTCCGTGGGCGAGCAGTACTTC. This codes for CASSARGGSVGEQYF. The full variable domain, rest sourced from reference TRBV5-4 and TRBJ2-7, is ETGVTQSPTHLIKTRGQQVTLRCSSQSGHNTVSWYQQALGQGPQFIFQYYREEENGRGNFPPRFSGLQFPNYSSELNVNALELDDSALYLCASSARGGSVGEQYFGPGTRLTVT.

In this sample, this clone turned up once. This chain uses TRBV6-2 or TRBV6-3 with TRBJ1-2, with a tentative D call TRBD1 (5 bases). CDR1 is MNHEY and CDR2 is SVGEGT in the germline V gene. This CDR3 contains 13 residues. The V and J ends lost 6 bases and 5 bases respectively, with 13 bases between them. Here the CDR3 reads CASSDSGLYGYTF. Written as DNA, the CDR3 is TGTGCCAGCAGCGATTCAGGGTTGTATGGCTACACCTTC.

This clone was seen more than once but under ten times. A junction end diverges from the germline sequence, so it may reflect a read error. The rearrangement uses TRBV6-6 and TRBJ1-2; TRBD1 agrees at 7 bases. Germline values: CDR1 MNHNY, CDR2 SVGAGI (reference sequence). The CDR3 runs 14 residues. The CDR3 coding sequence is TGTGCCAGCAGTCAAAGGGACAGTAACTCTGGCTACACCTTC. Protein product: CASSQRDSNSGYTF.

The CDR3 region is CASSYWNRAGEKLFF. The CDR3 bases are TGTGCCAGCAGTTACTGGAACAGGGCAGGCGAAAAACTGTTTTTT. V and J are TRBV6-5 and TRBJ1-4; D is possibly TRBD1 (6 bases). Germline loops: CDR1 MNHEY, CDR2 SVGAGI. Trimming shortened V by 1 base and J by 8 bases, and 14 bases separated the two germline ends. CDR3 length: 15 amino acids.